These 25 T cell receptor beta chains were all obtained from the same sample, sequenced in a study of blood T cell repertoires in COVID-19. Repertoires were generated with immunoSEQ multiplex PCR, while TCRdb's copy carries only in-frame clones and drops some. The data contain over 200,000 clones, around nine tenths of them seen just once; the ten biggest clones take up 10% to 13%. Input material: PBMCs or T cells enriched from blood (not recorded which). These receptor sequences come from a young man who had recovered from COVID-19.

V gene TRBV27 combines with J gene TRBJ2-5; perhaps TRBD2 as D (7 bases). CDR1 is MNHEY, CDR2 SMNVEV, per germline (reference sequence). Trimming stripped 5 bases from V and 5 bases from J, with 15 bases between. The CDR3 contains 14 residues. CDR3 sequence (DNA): TGTGCCAGCAGTCCGCGGGGGCCCCGGGAGACCCAGTACTTC. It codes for CASSPRGPRETQYF.

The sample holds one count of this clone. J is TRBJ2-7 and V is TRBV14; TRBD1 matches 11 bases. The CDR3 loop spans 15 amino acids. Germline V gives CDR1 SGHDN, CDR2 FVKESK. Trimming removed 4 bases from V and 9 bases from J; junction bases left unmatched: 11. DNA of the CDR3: TGTGCCAGCAGCCTCCACCGCGGGACAGGGGGATCGCAGTACTTC. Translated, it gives CASSLHRGTGGSQYF.

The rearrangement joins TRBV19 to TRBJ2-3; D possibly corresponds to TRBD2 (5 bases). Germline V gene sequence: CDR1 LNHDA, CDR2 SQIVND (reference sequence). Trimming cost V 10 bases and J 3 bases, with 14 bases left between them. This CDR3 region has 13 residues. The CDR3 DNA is TGTGCCATCGAGAAACCGGGGACAGATACGCAGTATTTT. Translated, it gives CAIEKPGTDTQYF.

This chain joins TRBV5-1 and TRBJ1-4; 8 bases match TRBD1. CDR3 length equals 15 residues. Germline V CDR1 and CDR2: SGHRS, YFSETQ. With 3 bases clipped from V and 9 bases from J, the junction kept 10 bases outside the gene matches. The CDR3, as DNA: TGCGCCAGCAGCTCGGACAGGGATTTGCAACAAAAACTGTTTTTT. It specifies CASSSDRDLQQKLFF.

This CDR3 is CAISEPSEETQYF. CDR3 coding DNA: TGTGCCATCAGTGAGCCGTCTGAAGAGACCCAGTACTTC. V gene TRBV10-3 combines with J gene TRBJ2-5; D ambiguous. The CDR3 consists of 13 residues. Germline lookup yields CDR1 ENHRY and CDR2 SYGVKD. Deletions cut 2 bases from V and 3 bases from J, with 7 bases between.

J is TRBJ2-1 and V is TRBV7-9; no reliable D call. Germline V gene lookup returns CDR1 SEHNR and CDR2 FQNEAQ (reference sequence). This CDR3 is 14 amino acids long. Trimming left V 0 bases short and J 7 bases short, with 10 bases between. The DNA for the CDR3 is TGTGCCAGCAGCTTAGCCAACTTAATGAATGAGCAGTTCTTC. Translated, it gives CASSLANLMNEQFF.

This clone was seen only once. CDR3 loop: CASSFGTSYNEQFF. CDR3 bases: TGTGCCAGCAGTTTCGGGACTAGCTACAATGAGCAGTTCTTC. The chain links TRBV27 to TRBJ2-1; 8 nucleotides match TRBD2. Germline trimming cut 3 bases from V and 3 bases from J; bases unmatched to any gene: 1. This CDR3 is 14 amino acids long. Germline V gene data show CDR1 as MNHEY and CDR2 as SMNVEV (reference sequence).

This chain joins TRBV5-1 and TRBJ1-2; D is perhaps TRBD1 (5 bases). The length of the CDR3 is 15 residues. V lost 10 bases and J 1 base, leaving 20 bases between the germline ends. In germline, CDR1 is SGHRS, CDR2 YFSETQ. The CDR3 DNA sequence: TGCGCCTGCTACCCCGGGGACTCGATTAACTATGGCTACACCTTC. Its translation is CACYPGDSINYGYTF.

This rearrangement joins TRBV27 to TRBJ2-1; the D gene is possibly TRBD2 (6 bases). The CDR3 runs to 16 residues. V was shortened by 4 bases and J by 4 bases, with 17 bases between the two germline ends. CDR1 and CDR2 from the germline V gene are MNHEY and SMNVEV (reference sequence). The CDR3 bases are TGTGCCAGCAGTTCCGGGACTCCCCCCCTATACAATGAGCAGTTCTTC. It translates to CASSSGTPPLYNEQFF.

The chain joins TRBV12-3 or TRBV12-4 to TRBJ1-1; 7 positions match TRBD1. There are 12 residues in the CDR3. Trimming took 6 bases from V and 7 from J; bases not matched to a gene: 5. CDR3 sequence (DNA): TGTGCCAGCAGCGCGAACAGGGGTGAAGCTTTCTTT. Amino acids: CASSANRGEAFF.

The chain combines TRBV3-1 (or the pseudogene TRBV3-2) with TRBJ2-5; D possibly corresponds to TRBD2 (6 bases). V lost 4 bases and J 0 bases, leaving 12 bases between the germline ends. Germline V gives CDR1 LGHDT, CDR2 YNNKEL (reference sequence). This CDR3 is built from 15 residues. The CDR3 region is CASSPQRADQETQYF. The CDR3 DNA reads TGTGCCAGCAGCCCGCAGCGGGCGGACCAAGAGACCCAGTACTTC.

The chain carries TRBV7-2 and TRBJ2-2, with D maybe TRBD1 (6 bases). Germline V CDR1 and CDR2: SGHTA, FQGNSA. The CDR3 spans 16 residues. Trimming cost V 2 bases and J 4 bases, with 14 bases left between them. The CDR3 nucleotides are TGTGCCAGCAGCTTAAGCGGCAGGGGCGCCACCGGGGAGCTGTTTTTT. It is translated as CASSLSGRGATGELFF.

The CDR3 DNA reads as TGTGCCAGTAGTCCCTTTCAGAATTACTATCATCAGCCCCAGCATTTT. This sequence encodes CASSPFQNYYHQPQHF. V gene TRBV19 combines with J gene TRBJ1-5; D ambiguous. V dropped 5 bases and J dropped 5 bases, with 19 bases sitting between them. From germline, CDR1 is LNHDA and CDR2 SQIVND (reference sequence). The length of the CDR3 is 16 residues. Full variable domain (rest looked up from reference TRBV19 and TRBJ1-5): DGGITQSPKYLFRKEGQNVTLSCEQNLNHDAMYWYRQDPGQGLRLIYYSQIVNDFQKGDIAEGYSVSREKKESFPLTVTSAQKNPTAFYLCASSPFQNYYHQPQHFGDGTRLSIL.

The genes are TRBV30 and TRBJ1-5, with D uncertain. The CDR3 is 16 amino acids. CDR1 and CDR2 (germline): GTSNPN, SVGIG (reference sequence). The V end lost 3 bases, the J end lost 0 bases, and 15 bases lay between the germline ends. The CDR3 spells CAWRRVTPLSNQPQHF. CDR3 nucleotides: TGTGCCTGGAGGAGGGTCACTCCCCTTAGCAATCAGCCCCAGCATTTT. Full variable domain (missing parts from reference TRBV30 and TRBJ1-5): SQTIHQWPATLVQPVGSPLSLECTVEGTSNPNLYWYRQAAGRGLQLLFYSVGIGQISSEVPQNLSASRPQDRQFILSSKKLLLSDSGFYLCAWRRVTPLSNQPQHFGDGTRLSIL.

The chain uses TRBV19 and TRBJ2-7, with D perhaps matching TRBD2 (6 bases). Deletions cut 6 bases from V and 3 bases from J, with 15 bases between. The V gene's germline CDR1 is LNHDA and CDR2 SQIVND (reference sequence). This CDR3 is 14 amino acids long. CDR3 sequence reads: CASRERASHYEQYF. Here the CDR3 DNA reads TGTGCCAGTAGGGAGCGGGCGAGTCACTACGAGCAGTACTTC.

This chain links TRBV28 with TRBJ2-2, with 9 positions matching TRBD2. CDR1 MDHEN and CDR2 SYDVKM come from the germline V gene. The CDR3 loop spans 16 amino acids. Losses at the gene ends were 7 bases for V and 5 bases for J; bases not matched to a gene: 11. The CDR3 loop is CASNRYRAGGTGELFF. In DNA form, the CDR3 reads TGTGCCAGCAATCGGTATCGGGCGGGAGGGACCGGGGAGCTGTTTTTT.

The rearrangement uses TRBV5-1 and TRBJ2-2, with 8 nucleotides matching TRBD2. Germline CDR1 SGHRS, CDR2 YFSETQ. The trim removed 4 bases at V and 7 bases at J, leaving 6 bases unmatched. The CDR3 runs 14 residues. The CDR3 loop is CASSQRESIGELFF. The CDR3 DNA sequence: TGCGCCAGCAGCCAGCGGGAGTCGATCGGGGAGCTGTTTTTT.

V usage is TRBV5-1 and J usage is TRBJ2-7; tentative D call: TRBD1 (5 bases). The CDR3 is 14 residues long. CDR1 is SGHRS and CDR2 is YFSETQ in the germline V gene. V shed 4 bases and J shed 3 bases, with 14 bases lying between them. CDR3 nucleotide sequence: TGCGCCAGCAGCCGCAGCCTCCAGGGCTACGAGCAGTACTTC. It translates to CASSRSLQGYEQYF.

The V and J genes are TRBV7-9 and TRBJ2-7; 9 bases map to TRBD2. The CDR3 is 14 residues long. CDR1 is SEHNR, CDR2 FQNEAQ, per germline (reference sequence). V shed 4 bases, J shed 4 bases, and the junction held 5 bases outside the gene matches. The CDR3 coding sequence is TGTGCCAGCAGCTCGAGCGGGGGGACGTACGAGCAGTACTTC. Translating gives CASSSSGGTYEQYF.

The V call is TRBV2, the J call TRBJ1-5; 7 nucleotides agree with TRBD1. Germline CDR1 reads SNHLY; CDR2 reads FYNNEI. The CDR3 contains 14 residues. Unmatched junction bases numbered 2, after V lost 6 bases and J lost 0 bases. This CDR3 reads CASRRGPSNQPQHF. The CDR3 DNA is TGTGCCAGCAGGAGGGGGCCTAGCAATCAGCCCCAGCATTTT.

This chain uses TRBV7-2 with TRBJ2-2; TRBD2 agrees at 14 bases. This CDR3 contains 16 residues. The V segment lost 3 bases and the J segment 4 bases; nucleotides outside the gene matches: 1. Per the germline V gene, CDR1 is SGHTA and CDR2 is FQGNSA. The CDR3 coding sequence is TGTGCCAGCAGCTTGACTAGCGGGGGGGCCACCGGGGAGCTGTTTTTT. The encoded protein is CASSLTSGGATGELFF. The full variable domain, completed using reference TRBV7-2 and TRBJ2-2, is GAGVSQSPSNKVTEKGKDVELRCDPISGHTALYWYRQSLGQGLEFLIYFQGNSAPDKSGLPSDRFSAERTGGSVSTLTIQRTQQEDSAVYLCASSLTSGGATGELFFGEGSRLTVL.

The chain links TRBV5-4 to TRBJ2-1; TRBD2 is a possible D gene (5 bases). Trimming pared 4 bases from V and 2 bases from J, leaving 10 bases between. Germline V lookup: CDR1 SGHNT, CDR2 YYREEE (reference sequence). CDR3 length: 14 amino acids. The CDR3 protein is CASSPKLAYNEQFF. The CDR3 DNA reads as TGTGCCAGCAGCCCGAAACTAGCCTACAATGAGCAGTTCTTC.

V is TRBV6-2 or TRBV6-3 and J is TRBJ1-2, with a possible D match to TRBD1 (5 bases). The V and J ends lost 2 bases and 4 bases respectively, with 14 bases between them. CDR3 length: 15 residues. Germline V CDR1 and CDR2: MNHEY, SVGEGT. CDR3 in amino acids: CASSYTRGTSYGYTF. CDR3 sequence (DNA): TGTGCCAGCAGTTACACGCGGGGCACGTCCTATGGCTACACCTTC.

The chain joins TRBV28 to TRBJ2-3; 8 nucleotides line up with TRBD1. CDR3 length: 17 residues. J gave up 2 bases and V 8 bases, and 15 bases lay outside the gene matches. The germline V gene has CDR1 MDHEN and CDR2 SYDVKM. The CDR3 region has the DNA TGTGCCAGCGCGCCCCCCCGTCAGGGACAGGCCACAGATACGCAGTATTTT. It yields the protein CASAPPRQGQATDTQYF.

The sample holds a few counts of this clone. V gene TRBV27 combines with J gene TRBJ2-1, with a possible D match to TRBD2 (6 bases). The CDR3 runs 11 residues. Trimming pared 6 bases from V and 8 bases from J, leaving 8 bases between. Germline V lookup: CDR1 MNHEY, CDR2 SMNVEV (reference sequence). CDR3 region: CASSRRDEQFF. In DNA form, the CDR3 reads TGTGCCAGCAGCCGGAGGGATGAGCAGTTCTTC.